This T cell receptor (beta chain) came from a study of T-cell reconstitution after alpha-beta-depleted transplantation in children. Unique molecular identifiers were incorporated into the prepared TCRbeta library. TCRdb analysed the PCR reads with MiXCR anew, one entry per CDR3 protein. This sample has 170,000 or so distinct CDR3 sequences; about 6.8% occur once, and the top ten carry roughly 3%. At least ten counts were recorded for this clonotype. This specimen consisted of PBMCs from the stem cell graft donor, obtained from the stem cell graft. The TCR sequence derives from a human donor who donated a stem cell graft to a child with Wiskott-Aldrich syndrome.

CDR3 DNA: TGTGCCAGCAGTTTAGGCCCAGGGGGTGCTGAAAAACTGTTTTTT. It encodes CASSLGPGGAEKLFF. The rearrangement uses TRBV12-3 or TRBV12-4 and TRBJ1-4; 7 nucleotides match TRBD1. V lost 1 base to trimming and J lost 7 bases; unmatched junction nucleotides: 6. The length of the CDR3 is 15 residues.